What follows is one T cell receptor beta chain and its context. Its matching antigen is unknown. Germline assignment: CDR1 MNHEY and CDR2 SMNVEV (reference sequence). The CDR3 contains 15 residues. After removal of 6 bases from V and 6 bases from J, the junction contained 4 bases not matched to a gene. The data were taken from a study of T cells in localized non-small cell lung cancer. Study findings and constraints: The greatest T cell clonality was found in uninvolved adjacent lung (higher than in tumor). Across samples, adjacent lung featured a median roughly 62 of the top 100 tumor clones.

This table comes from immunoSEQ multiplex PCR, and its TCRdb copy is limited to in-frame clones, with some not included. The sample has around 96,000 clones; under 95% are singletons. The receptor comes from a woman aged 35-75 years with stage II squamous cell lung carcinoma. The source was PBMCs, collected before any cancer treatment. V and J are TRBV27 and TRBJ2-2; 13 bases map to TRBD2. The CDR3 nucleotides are TGTGCCAGCAGGCCGGGACTAGCGGGATCCGGGGAGCTGTTTTTT. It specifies CASRPGLAGSGELFF.